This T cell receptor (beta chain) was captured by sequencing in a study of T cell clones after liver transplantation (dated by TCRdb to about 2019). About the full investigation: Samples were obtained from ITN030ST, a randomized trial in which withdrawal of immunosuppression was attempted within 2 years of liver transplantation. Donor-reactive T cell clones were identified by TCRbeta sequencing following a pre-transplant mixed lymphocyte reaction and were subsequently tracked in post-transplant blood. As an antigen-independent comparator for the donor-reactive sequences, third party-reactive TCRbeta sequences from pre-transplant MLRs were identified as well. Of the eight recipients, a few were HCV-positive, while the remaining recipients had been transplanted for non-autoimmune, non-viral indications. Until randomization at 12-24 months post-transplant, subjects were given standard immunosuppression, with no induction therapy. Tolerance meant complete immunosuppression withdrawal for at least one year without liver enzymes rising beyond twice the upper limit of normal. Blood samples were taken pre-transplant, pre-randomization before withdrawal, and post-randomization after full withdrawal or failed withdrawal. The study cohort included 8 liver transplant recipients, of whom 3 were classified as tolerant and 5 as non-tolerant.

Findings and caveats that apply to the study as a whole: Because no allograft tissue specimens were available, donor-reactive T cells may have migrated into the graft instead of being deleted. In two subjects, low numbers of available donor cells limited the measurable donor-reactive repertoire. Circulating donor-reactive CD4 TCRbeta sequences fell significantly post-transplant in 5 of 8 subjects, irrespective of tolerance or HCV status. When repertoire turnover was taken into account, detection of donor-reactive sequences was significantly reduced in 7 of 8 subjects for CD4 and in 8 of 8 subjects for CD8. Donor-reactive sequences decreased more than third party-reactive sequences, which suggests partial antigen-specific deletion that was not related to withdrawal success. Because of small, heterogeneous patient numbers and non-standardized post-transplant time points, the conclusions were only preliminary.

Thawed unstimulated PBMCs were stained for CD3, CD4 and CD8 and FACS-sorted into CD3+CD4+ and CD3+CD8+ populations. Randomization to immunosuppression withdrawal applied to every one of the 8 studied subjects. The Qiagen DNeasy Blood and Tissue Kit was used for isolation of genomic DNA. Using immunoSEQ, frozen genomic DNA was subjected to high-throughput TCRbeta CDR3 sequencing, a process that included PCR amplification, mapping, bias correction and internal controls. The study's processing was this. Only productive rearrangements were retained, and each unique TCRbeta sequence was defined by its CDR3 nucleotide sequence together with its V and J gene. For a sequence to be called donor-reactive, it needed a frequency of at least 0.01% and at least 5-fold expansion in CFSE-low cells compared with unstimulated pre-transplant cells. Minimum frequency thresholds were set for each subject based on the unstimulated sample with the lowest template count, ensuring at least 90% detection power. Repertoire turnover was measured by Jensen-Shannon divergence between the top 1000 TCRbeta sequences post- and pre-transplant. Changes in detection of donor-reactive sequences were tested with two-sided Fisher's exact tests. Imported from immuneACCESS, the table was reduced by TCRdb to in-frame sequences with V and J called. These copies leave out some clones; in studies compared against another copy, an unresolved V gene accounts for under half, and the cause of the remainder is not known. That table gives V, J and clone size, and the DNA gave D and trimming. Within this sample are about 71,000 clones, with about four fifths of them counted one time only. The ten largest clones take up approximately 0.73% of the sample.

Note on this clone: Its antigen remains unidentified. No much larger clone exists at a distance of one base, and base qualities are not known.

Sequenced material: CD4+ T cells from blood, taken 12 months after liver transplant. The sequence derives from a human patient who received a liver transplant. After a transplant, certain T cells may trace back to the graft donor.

The CDR3 region: CASRLYRAGELFF. The bases read TGTGCCAGCAGACTCTACAGGGCCGGGGAGCTGTTTTTT. The sequence is built from TRBV28 and TRBJ2-2; the D region possibly corresponds to TRBD1 (6 bases align). Deletion took 6 bases off V and 6 bases off J, with a span of 11 bases between the germline ends. Via the germline V gene, CDR1 is MDHEN and CDR2 SYDVKM. From the cysteine up to the phenylalanine, the CDR3 has a length of 13 residues. Of the read, only the CDR3 DNA is kept; its 39 bases are in frame from base 1.